The rows below give T cell receptor beta chains drawn from one sample of a study of blood T cell repertoires in COVID-19. TCRdb's table, derived via immunoSEQ multiplex PCR, lists solely in-frame clones and lacks some. Among over 250,000 clones listed, over 75% were seen once. Sequencing was performed on peripheral blood. The receptor set was obtained from a human donor in a cohort sampled during active COVID-19. The CDR3 runs from the conserved cysteine through the conserved F or W. A D gene is named only where the DNA matches it firmly. A row's size may be missing; if present it is once, few, many or a size class.

d_call,v_call,j_call,clone_size,cdr3_nt,cdr3_aa
TRBD2,TRBV3-1/TRBV3-2,TRBJ2-7,-,TGTGCCAGCAGCCAAGGTGGGGGACTAGTAAGCGAGCAGTACTTC,CASSQGGGLVSEQYF
TRBD2,TRBV9,TRBJ2-3,-,TGTGCCAGCAGCGTAGGGGGCGGGAGCTTATTGACAGATACGCAGTATTTT,CASSVGGGSLLTDTQYF
-,TRBV7-2,TRBJ2-5,-,TGTGCCAGCAGCTTAGTCCTAGCGCAGACCCAGTACTTC,CASSLVLAQTQYF
-,TRBV6-2/TRBV6-3,TRBJ2-1,-,TGTGCCAGCAGTTACGCGGGGTCTAGCGTTATGTTACGGGTGCGCGGGAATGAGCAGTTCTTC,CASSYAGSSVMLRVRGNEQFF
-,TRBV5-1,TRBJ2-3,-,TGCGCCAGCAGCTTGTCGGCAGGCGGACACACAGATACGCAGTATTTT,CASSLSAGGHTDTQYF
TRBD1,TRBV28,TRBJ1-1,-,TGTGCCAGCAGTCTCGACAGGGGGCGCAGGAACACTGAAGCTTTCTTT,CASSLDRGRRNTEAFF
-,TRBV4-3,TRBJ2-1,-,TGCGCCAGCAGCATGGGGTCTCCCTCAGGGACCTACAATGAGCAGTTCTTC,CASSMGSPSGTYNEQFF
TRBD2,TRBV18,TRBJ2-1,-,TGTGCCAGCTCACCGACTACGGGAGGGCCGTCTGAGCAGTTCTTC,CASSPTTGGPSEQFF
-,TRBV6-6,TRBJ2-7,-,TGTGCCAGCAATATACAGGTCGGGCAGGGCGAGCAGTACTTC,CASNIQVGQGEQYF
TRBD2,TRBV18,TRBJ2-5,-,TGTGCCAGCTCACCGCTAGCGGGTGAGGAGGAGACCCAGTACTTC,CASSPLAGEEETQYF
TRBD2,TRBV5-6,TRBJ2-1,-,TGTGCCAGCAGCTTGAGTGCCGGGACTAGCCAAAACGGAGTGTTCTTC,CASSLSAGTSQNGVFF
-,TRBV18,TRBJ2-1,few,TGTGCCAGCTCACCCGGAGCTTGGACAGTGAGCAATGAGCAGTTCTTC,CASSPGAWTVSNEQFF
-,TRBV7-2,TRBJ2-1,-,TGTGCCAGCAGCCACGACAGCAGCTCCTACAATGAGCAGTTCTTC,CASSHDSSSYNEQFF
TRBD1,TRBV10-3,TRBJ2-2,-,TGTGCCATCAGTGGACAGGGCCACCGGGAGCTGTTTTTT,CAISGQGHRELFF
-,TRBV18,TRBJ1-1,few,TGTGCCAGCTCACCATCAGACACGAACACTGAAGCTTTCTTT,CASSPSDTNTEAFF
-,TRBV7-2,TRBJ2-5,-,TGTGCCAGCAGCCGGTGGGGGGTGGAGACCCAGTACTTC,CASSRWGVETQYF
TRBD1,TRBV19,TRBJ1-1,-,TGTGCCAGTAGTATAGCCGGGACAGGGCTGGACACTGAAGCTTTCTTT,CASSIAGTGLDTEAFF
-,TRBV7-2,TRBJ2-7,-,TGTGCCAGCAGCCAAGGGGTGGTGGCCTACGAGCAGTACTTC,CASSQGVVAYEQYF
-,TRBV27,TRBJ1-1,-,TGTGCCAGCGGTAAGAGGGGGTACACTGAAGCTTTCTTT,CASGKRGYTEAFF
TRBD1,TRBV6-1,TRBJ1-1,-,TGTGCCAGCAGTGAAAGGAGGGGGCTGAACACTGAAGCTTTCTTT,CASSERRGLNTEAFF
-,TRBV5-6,TRBJ2-1,-,TGTGCCAGCAGCCTCACTAGCCTAAAGCAGTTCTTC,CASSLTSLKQFF
-,TRBV10-3,TRBJ1-1,-,TGTGCCATCAGTGAGTCAAGATTCAGGAACACTGAAGCTTTCTTT,CAISESRFRNTEAFF
TRBD2,TRBV28,TRBJ2-3,-,TGTGCCAGCAGTTCTAGCGGGAGCTCAGATACGCAGTATTTT,CASSSSGSSDTQYF
TRBD2,TRBV7-9,TRBJ2-1,few,TGTGCCAGCAGCTACAGTAGGCTAGCGGGAGGGCCCGCAGAGGAGCAGTTCTTC,CASSYSRLAGGPAEEQFF
TRBD1,TRBV5-5,TRBJ2-1,-,TGTGCCAGCAGCTTAGGACAGGGAGTAAAGAATGAGCAGTTCTTC,CASSLGQGVKNEQFF
-,TRBV12-3/TRBV12-4,TRBJ1-1,few,TGTGCCAGCAGCCTACAGGTTAACACTGAAGCTTTCTTT,CASSLQVNTEAFF
-,TRBV5-1,TRBJ2-7,-,TGCGCCAGCAGTCGCTACGAGGCCTACGAGCAGTACTTC,CASSRYEAYEQYF
-,TRBV3-1/TRBV3-2,TRBJ2-5,-,TGTGCCAGCAGCCAAGCCGGAGAGACCCAGTACTTC,CASSQAGETQYF
TRBD1,TRBV27,TRBJ2-1,-,TGTGCCAGCAGTCGGGGCGGACAGGGCGGACTGTGGAATGAGCAGTTCTTC,CASSRGGQGGLWNEQFF
-,TRBV12-3/TRBV12-4,TRBJ2-7,-,TGTGCCAGCAGTTTAAACTTTAACGAGCAGTACTTC,CASSLNFNEQYF
-,TRBV7-2,TRBJ2-2,once,TGTGCCACCCTGACGACAGCATCCACCGGGGAGCTGTTTTTT,CATLTTASTGELFF
-,TRBV28,TRBJ1-2,-,TGTGCCAGCAGTTTATCCCACGACAGTTATGGCTACACCTTC,CASSLSHDSYGYTF
-,TRBV27,TRBJ1-3,-,TGTGCCAGCAGTTCCGCAGGGATGGGCAACACCATATATTTT,CASSSAGMGNTIYF
-,TRBV6-1,TRBJ2-1,-,TGTGCCAGCAGTGAACCAGGGATCGACAATGAGCAGTTCTTC,CASSEPGIDNEQFF
TRBD1,TRBV6-2/TRBV6-3,TRBJ1-5,-,TGTGCCAGCAGCTCGACAGGGGGCGGTCAGCCCCAGCATTTT,CASSSTGGGQPQHF
-,TRBV28,TRBJ2-5,-,TGTGCCAGCAGCAGTAGACTACTCCAAGAGACCCAGTACTTC,CASSSRLLQETQYF
-,TRBV6-2/TRBV6-3,TRBJ1-5,-,TGTGCCAGCAGCGCCGATGGAGCGCAGCCCCAGCATTTT,CASSADGAQPQHF
-,TRBV7-2,TRBJ1-5,-,TGTGCCAGCAGCCAGGGTGGGGCCTTCAATCAGCCCCAGCATTTT,CASSQGGAFNQPQHF
TRBD2,TRBV5-4,TRBJ2-7,-,TGTGCCAGCAGCTTGGCGGCTAGCGGGAGGGCCGTTGGTTCCGAGCAGTACTTC,CASSLAASGRAVGSEQYF
-,TRBV7-2,TRBJ1-2,-,TGTGCCAGCAGCCCCGGGACATGGAGCTACACCTTC,CASSPGTWSYTF
-,TRBV7-6,TRBJ2-7,-,TGTGCCAGCTCAGACGGGTCCTTAGTACCCTACGAGCAGTACTTC,CASSDGSLVPYEQYF
TRBD1,TRBV25-1,TRBJ1-1,once,TGTGCCAGCAAGGGGACAGGCATTAACACTGAAGCTTTCTTT,CASKGTGINTEAFF
TRBD2,TRBV18,TRBJ2-1,-,TGTGCCAGCTCACCACCTGGGCTAGCGGGAGAGCTTGAGCAGTTCTTC,CASSPPGLAGELEQFF
-,TRBV2,TRBJ1-5,once,TGTGCCAGCAGTACCTCGACAGCCGAACCTGTCATAAGTGATCAGCCCCAGCATTTT,CASSTSTAEPVISDQPQHF
-,TRBV7-2,TRBJ2-7,-,TGTGCCAGCAGCTTGCCCCCCAGGGTAGGAGAGCAGTACTTC,CASSLPPRVGEQYF
-,TRBV19,TRBJ1-2,-,TGTGCCAGTAGTGAGGGAGGCCAAAGCTACACCTTC,CASSEGGQSYTF
TRBD1,TRBV19,TRBJ1-2,-,TGTGCCAGTAACAGGGGTGATGGCTACACCTTC,CASNRGDGYTF
-,TRBV27,TRBJ1-6,once,TGTGCCAGCAGTTTCAGGGAACGATTATACTCACCCCTCCACTTT,CASSFRERLYSPLHF
-,TRBV7-9,TRBJ1-1,-,TGTGCCAGCAGCTTTGCAGAGAACACTGAAGCTTTCTTT,CASSFAENTEAFF